One and the same sample provided the 9 T cell receptor beta chains below, sequenced in a study of shared clonotypes between healthy human individuals. The data were produced by immunoSEQ multiplex PCR, yet TCRdb's version contains in-frame clones alone and is incomplete. The data show some 2,000,000 clones, 85% to 95% seen once. The sample consisted of naive CD4+ T cells sorted from blood. Subset defined: CD45RA+ positively selected. The origin of the receptors is a man between 18 and 35 years old in good health.

This clone was found once. The genes are TRBV5-1 and TRBJ2-5; perhaps TRBD1 as D (5 bases). V was pared by 0 bases and J by 5 bases, with 14 bases between. The CDR3 has 15 amino acids. The germline gives CDR1 SGHRS, CDR2 YFSETQ. The CDR3 spells CASSLVGARVETQYF. The DNA for the CDR3 is TGCGCCAGCAGCTTGGTAGGGGCTAGGGTTGAGACCCAGTACTTC.

The chain carries TRBV5-1 and TRBJ2-3; possibly TRBD2 for D (5 bases). The germline V gene has CDR1 SGHRS and CDR2 YFSETQ. CDR3 length: 15 residues. Trimming cost V 4 bases and J 4 bases, with 16 bases left between them. The CDR3: CASSQAGLAADTQYF. The CDR3 bases are TGCGCCAGCAGCCAGGCCGGGCTAGCCGCAGATACGCAGTATTTT.

The chain joins TRBV29-1 to TRBJ1-2, with TRBD1 as a possible D gene (6 bases). The CDR3 loop spans 12 amino acids. Germline V gene lookup returns CDR1 SQVTM and CDR2 ANQGSEA. The germline V and J ends were trimmed by 5 bases and 3 bases, with 10 bases remaining between them. CDR3 DNA sequence: TGCAGCGTTACGGGGGCCGACTATGGCTACACCTTC. As protein: CSVTGADYGYTF.

As to this clone: Different DNA sequences within this sample yield the same CDR3. The chain recombines TRBV5-1 with TRBJ1-1; TRBD1 might be the D (5 bases). In germline, CDR1 is SGHRS, CDR2 YFSETQ. CDR3 length equals 14 residues. Between the trimmed V and J ends, which lost 5 bases and 1 base, there was a span of 12 bases. CDR3 bases: TGCGCCAGCAGTCCAGGGCAGGCGAACACTGAAGCTTTCTTT. Translated, it gives CASSPGQANTEAFF.

The CDR3 reads CASSQGGDIFNQPQHF. CDR3 DNA sequence: TGCGCCAGCAGCCAAGGGGGGGACATATTCAATCAGCCCCAGCATTTT. The rearrangement joins TRBV4-1 to TRBJ1-5; TRBD1 might be the D (6 bases). The CDR3 has 16 residues. Germline CDR1 and CDR2: MGHRA and YSYEKL. The germline V and J ends were trimmed by 1 base and 3 bases, with 13 bases remaining between them.

Details on this clone: The identical CDR3 is also encoded by other nucleotide sequences in the sample. V usage is TRBV2 and J usage is TRBJ2-7; D remains ambiguous. V lost 4 bases and J 0 bases, leaving 4 bases between the germline ends. Germline V gene lookup returns CDR1 SNHLY and CDR2 FYNNEI. The CDR3 sequence is 12 residues long. The CDR3 nucleotides are TGTGCCAGCAGTGCTAGCTCCTACGAGCAGTACTTC. It specifies CASSASSYEQYF.

This clone was counted once. The chain couples TRBV13 to TRBJ1-6; 7 bases fit TRBD1. This CDR3 spans 15 amino acids. Germline V gives CDR1 PRHDT, CDR2 FYEKMQ (reference sequence). V dropped 5 bases and J dropped 7; count of bases not matched to a gene: 8. This chain's CDR3 is CASSPKGQANSPLHF. CDR3 bases: TGTGCCAGCAGCCCCAAAGGACAGGCAAATTCACCCCTCCACTTT. The variable domain in full, with the rest retrieved from reference TRBV13 and TRBJ1-6, is AAGVIQSPRHLIKEKRETATLKCYPIPRHDTVYWYQQGPGQDPQFLISFYEKMQSDKGSIPDRFSAQQFSDYHSELNMSSLELGDSALYFCASSPKGQANSPLHFGNGTRLTVT.

The chain employs TRBV4-3 and TRBJ2-5, with D unresolved. The CDR3 has 15 amino acids. Germline loops: CDR1 LGHNA, CDR2 YSLEER. V lost 2 bases and J lost 4, with 14 bases in between. The DNA for the CDR3 is TGCGCCAGCAGCCAACCGACTGTCAATCCAGAGACCCAGTACTTC. This encodes CASSQPTVNPETQYF.

This clone appeared a single time. V is TRBV7-9 and J is TRBJ2-2; 11 bases are a match to TRBD2. The CDR3 consists of 15 residues. CDR1 and CDR2 from the germline V gene are SEHNR and FQNEAQ (reference sequence). The junction had 5 bases not matched to a gene; V was cut back by 6 bases and J by 5 bases. The CDR3 nucleotides read TGTGCCAGCAGACAATCTAGCGGGAGGACCGGGGAGCTGTTTTTT. Residues: CASRQSSGRTGELFF.